The rows below give T cell receptor beta chains drawn from one sample of a study of blood T cell repertoires in COVID-19. Assay used: immunoSEQ multiplex PCR; TCRdb lists only in-frame clones, some missing. The profile shows just under 60,000 clones, around 90% of them singletons. Specimen: peripheral blood. These receptors all come from a human donor with active COVID-19. The donor label of this sample is uncertain. Each CDR3 is given without its conserved first and last residue. Fields, in order: V gene, CDR3 length, CDR3 protein.

TRBV28 | 12 | ASKWRGAYNEQF
TRBV18 | 12 | ASSLGQGYSPLH
TRBV28 | 13 | ASSLGQSGANVLT
TRBV5-1 | 12 | ASSFEGMASEAF
TRBV5-1 | 12 | ASRRDRGAGELF
TRBV6-5 | 10 | ASSYLLGIRF
TRBV27 | 13 | ASSWDRNSNQPQH
TRBV11-3 | 12 | ASRTGTGDGPLH
TRBV14 | 11 | ASRLTDTDTQY
TRBV19 | 14 | ASSMGLAGVLLEQF
TRBV6-2/TRBV6-3 | 16 | ASSYDAAGTRRLNEQF
TRBV5-4 | 12 | ASSLAATVETQY
TRBV11-2 | 13 | ASSSWGSGSNEQF
TRBV9 | 14 | ASSVDPWEVVEKLF
TRBV5-5 | 14 | ASRRGAAGSSYEQY
TRBV21-1 | 13 | ASIGWGRGDEKLF